Shown below are 26 T cell receptor beta chains from a single sample sequenced in a study of T-cell memory formation after mild COVID-19. TCRdb itself ran the 5' RACE reads through MiXCR, one entry per CDR3 protein. The sample consists of about 140,000 distinct CDR3 sequences, roughly 6.2% of them appearing once. Sequencing used PBMCs or a T cell subset sorted from them (not recorded which). These receptors all come from an adult woman who had mild COVID-19 (a few samples of this study predate the infection). Cell type and time point are not known.

This clonotype was seen a handful of times. V is TRBV19 and J is TRBJ1-1; 9 bases map to TRBD1. Germline CDR1 LNHDA, CDR2 SQIVND (reference sequence). J gave up 5 bases and V 6 bases, and 4 bases lay outside the gene matches. There are 13 residues in the CDR3. CDR3 nucleotide sequence: TGTGCCAGTAGGATCGACAGGGGGACTGAAGCTTTCTTT. It is translated as CASRIDRGTEAFF.

This clonotype appeared many times. The chain has TRBV27 and TRBJ2-1; D is ambiguous. The CDR3 extends over 12 amino acids. CDR1 MNHEY and CDR2 SMNVEV come from the germline V gene (reference sequence). Trimming pared 8 bases from V and 0 bases from J, leaving 5 bases between. The CDR3 loop reads CASALSYNEQFF. CDR3 DNA sequence: TGTGCCAGCGCTCTCTCCTACAATGAGCAGTTCTTC.

This clonotype was detected many times. The chain combines TRBV12-3 or TRBV12-4 with TRBJ2-1; TRBD1 aligns across 8 bases. Trimming removed 6 bases from V and 9 bases from J; junction bases left unmatched: 4. The CDR3 length is 12 residues. The CDR3 DNA reads as TGTGCCAGCAGGAGGACAGGGTTTGAGCAGTTCTTC. Translating it yields CASRRTGFEQFF.

The sample holds many counts of this clonotype. The rearrangement uses TRBV7-2 and TRBJ1-2, with D maybe TRBD1 (6 bases). CDR3 length: 13 amino acids. V was pared by 5 bases and J by 9 bases, with 16 bases between. Per germline, CDR1 SGHTA and CDR2 FQGNSA. CDR3 bases: TGTGCCAGCAGCCAGTGGGGGACATGGAGCTACACCTTC. Translation gives CASSQWGTWSYTF. Looking up the rest from reference TRBV7-2 and TRBJ1-2 gives the full variable domain: GAGVSQSPSNKVTEKGKDVELRCDPISGHTALYWYRQSLGQGLEFLIYFQGNSAPDKSGLPSDRFSAERTGGSVSTLTIQRTQQEDSAVYLCASSQWGTWSYTFGSGTRLTVV.

The chain uses TRBV7-8 and TRBJ1-1; no clear D. The germline V gene has CDR1 SGHVS and CDR2 FQNEAQ. The CDR3 has 14 residues. V lost 2 bases to trimming and J lost 0 bases, with 7 bases between them. CDR3 DNA: TGTGCCAGCAGCTTACCACAGATGAACACTGAAGCTTTCTTT. Protein: CASSLPQMNTEAFF.

This clonotype was recorded many times. The chain is built from TRBV6-5 and TRBJ2-7, with TRBD1 matching 7 bases. Germline V gene data show CDR1 as MNHEY and CDR2 as SVGAGI. CDR3 size: 11 residues. J gave up 3 bases and V 8 bases, and 1 base lay outside the gene matches. The CDR3 region is CASSGGYEQYF. CDR3 in DNA: TGTGCCAGCTCAGGGGGCTACGAGCAGTACTTC.

This clonotype was found many times. The J gene is TRBJ2-7, the V gene TRBV4-1; no reliable D call. V shed 2 bases and J shed 2 bases, with 10 bases lying between them. The CDR3 consists of 14 residues. In germline, CDR1 is MGHRA, CDR2 YSYEKL. Here the CDR3 DNA reads TGCGCCAGCAGCCAAAGAATAGGGACCTACGAGCAGTACTTC. This gives the protein CASSQRIGTYEQYF.

The sample holds many counts of this clonotype. The chain joins TRBV27 to TRBJ2-5, with 7 bases matching TRBD1. With 3 bases clipped from V and 1 base from J, the junction kept 5 bases outside the gene matches. Germline loops: CDR1 MNHEY, CDR2 SMNVEV (reference sequence). This CDR3 spans 15 amino acids. CDR3 sequence (DNA): TGTGCCAGCAGTTTGGGACAGAAGTCCCAAGAGACCCAGTACTTC. Encoded protein: CASSLGQKSQETQYF.

The chain has TRBV7-8 and TRBJ2-1, with 8 bases matching TRBD2. With V trimmed by 6 bases and J by 1 base, 11 bases remained unmatched. Germline V gene sequence: CDR1 SGHVS, CDR2 FQNEAQ. The CDR3 totals 17 residues. DNA of the CDR3: TGTGCCAGCAGTTATCCGGGACTAGGGCTTTCCTACAATGAGCAGTTCTTC. Protein product: CASSYPGLGLSYNEQFF.

This clonotype was counted at least ten times. The genes are TRBV5-4 and TRBJ1-6, with unresolved D. Trimming cost V 0 bases and J 5 bases, with 12 bases left between them. The CDR3 loop spans 16 amino acids. From germline, CDR1 is SGHNT and CDR2 YYREEE (reference sequence). For the CDR3, the DNA is TGTGCCAGCAGCTTGGATTCATCAGCCGATAATTCACCCCTCCACTTT. It is translated as CASSLDSSADNSPLHF. Looking up the rest from reference TRBV5-4 and TRBJ1-6 gives the full variable domain: ETGVTQSPTHLIKTRGQQVTLRCSSQSGHNTVSWYQQALGQGPQFIFQYYREEENGRGNFPPRFSGLQFPNYSSELNVNALELDDSALYLCASSLDSSADNSPLHFGNGTRLTVT.

V gene TRBV5-1 combines with J gene TRBJ2-7, with D possibly being TRBD1 (6 bases). Germline CDR1 is SGHRS and CDR2 is YFSETQ. Trimming took 1 base from V and 0 from J, leaving 20 bases between them. The CDR3 is made up of 18 amino acids. The CDR3 here is CASSLLGQGDPFSYEQYF. CDR3 DNA: TGCGCCAGCAGCTTGTTGGGACAAGGGGACCCCTTCTCCTACGAGCAGTACTTC.

The chain combines TRBV20-1 with TRBJ2-3, with 11 bases fitting TRBD2. This CDR3 comprises 19 residues. The V segment lost 6 bases and the J segment 5 bases; nucleotides outside the gene matches: 22. Germline V gene data show CDR1 as DFQATT and CDR2 as SNEGSKA (reference sequence). The CDR3 here is CSASGEGSGGAVSRDTQYF. CDR3 coding DNA: TGCAGTGCCTCCGGTGAGGGTAGCGGGGGGGCGGTGTCGAGAGATACGCAGTATTTT.

CDR3 loop: CASSPGPPGATNEKLFF. The CDR3 bases are TGTGCCAGCAGCCCAGGACCACCCGGAGCAACTAATGAAAAACTGTTTTTT. This chain connects TRBV9 to TRBJ1-4; D unclear. This CDR3 region has 17 residues. V was trimmed by 4 bases and J by 0 bases, leaving 16 bases between them. Germline V gene lookup returns CDR1 SGDLS and CDR2 YYNGEE. Together with reference TRBV9 and TRBJ1-4, the CDR3 gives the full variable domain: DSGVTQTPKHLITATGQRVTLRCSPRSGDLSVYWYQQSLDQGLQFLIQYYNGEERAKGNILERFSAQQFPDLHSELNLSSLELGDSALYFCASSPGPPGATNEKLFFGSGTQLSVL.

This clonotype was picked up many times. The chain uses TRBV6-5 and TRBJ2-5; the D gene is possibly TRBD1 (6 bases). V was pared by 2 bases and J by 2 bases, with 9 bases between. CDR3 length: 14 amino acids. Germline V gives CDR1 MNHEY, CDR2 SVGAGI. CDR3 residues: CASSYPGAQETQYF. The CDR3, as DNA: TGTGCCAGCAGTTACCCAGGGGCTCAAGAGACCCAGTACTTC.

This clonotype was counted between two and nine times. The V gene is TRBV12-3 or TRBV12-4, the J gene TRBJ1-6, with D unclear. Trimming removed 3 bases at V and 0 bases at J, with 6 bases between. CDR3 size: 15 residues. CDR3 protein: CASSLEVSYNSPLHF. DNA for the CDR3: TGTGCCAGCAGTTTGGAGGTCTCCTATAATTCACCCCTCCACTTT.

This clonotype has a count of ten or more. This chain links TRBV10-3 with TRBJ2-7, with D perhaps TRBD2 (5 bases). The germline V and J ends were trimmed by 11 bases and 2 bases, with 16 bases remaining between them. Looked up from germline, CDR1 is ENHRY and CDR2 is SYGVKD. The CDR3 has 13 amino acids. In DNA, the CDR3 is TGTGCCTCAGGAGAGGGTTCCACCTACGAGCAGTACTTC. This codes for CASGEGSTYEQYF.

The sample holds many counts of this clonotype. The chain links TRBV28 to TRBJ2-7; D possibly uses TRBD1 or TRBD2 (6 bases each). V was clipped by 2 bases and J by 5 bases, with 7 bases between them. CDR1 is MDHEN and CDR2 is SYDVKM in the germline V gene. The length of the CDR3 is 12 residues. The CDR3 DNA reads TGTGCCAGCAGTTTAAGGGGGGACGAGCAGTACTTC. Translating it yields CASSLRGDEQYF. The full variable domain, with the rest looked up from reference TRBV28 and TRBJ2-7, is DVKVTQSSRYLVKRTGEKVFLECVQDMDHENMFWYRQDPGLGLRLIYFSYDVKMKEKGDIPEGYSVSREKKERFSLILESASTNQTSMYLCASSLRGDEQYFGPGTRLTVT.

This clonotype appeared many times. This chain connects TRBV12-3 or TRBV12-4 to TRBJ2-1, with 7 bases lining up with TRBD2. This CDR3 contains 15 residues. After removal of 3 bases from V and 7 bases from J, the junction contained 9 bases not matched to a gene. Here the CDR3 reads CASSLGGSVQNEQFF. CDR3 in DNA: TGTGCCAGCAGTTTGGGCGGGAGTGTACAGAATGAGCAGTTCTTC.

The chain employs TRBV20-1 and TRBJ2-7, with 7 positions matching TRBD1. Germline V lookup: CDR1 DFQATT, CDR2 SNEGSKA (reference sequence). The CDR3 runs 13 residues. V shed 3 bases and J 5 bases; nucleotides not matched to a gene: 7. The CDR3: CSASRQGNDEQYF. The DNA of the CDR3 is TGCAGTGCTAGCAGACAGGGTAACGACGAGCAGTACTTC.

This clonotype was observed a few times. This rearrangement joins TRBV19 to TRBJ2-7; D might be TRBD1 or TRBD2, each matching 5 bases. The CDR3 covers 15 residues. Per the germline V gene, CDR1 is LNHDA and CDR2 is SQIVND (reference sequence). Trimming took 2 bases from V and 3 from J, leaving 14 bases between them. Here the CDR3 DNA reads TGTGCCAGTAGTATATCGGGGCAGGCAAACTACGAGCAGTACTTC. Encoded protein: CASSISGQANYEQYF. The whole variable domain, remainder taken from reference TRBV19 and TRBJ2-7, is DGGITQSPKYLFRKEGQNVTLSCEQNLNHDAMYWYRQDPGQGLRLIYYSQIVNDFQKGDIAEGYSVSREKKESFPLTVTSAQKNPTAFYLCASSISGQANYEQYFGPGTRLTVT.

This clonotype was counted many times. The gene calls are TRBV5-1 and TRBJ2-3; D is uncertain. The V end lost 3 bases, the J end lost 3 bases, and 11 bases lay between the germline ends. The CDR3 is 14 residues long. Germline V gives CDR1 SGHRS, CDR2 YFSETQ. The CDR3 protein is CASSYGWGTDTQYF. As DNA, the CDR3 is TGCGCCAGCAGCTACGGCTGGGGAACAGATACGCAGTATTTT. Supplemented by reference TRBV5-1 and TRBJ2-3, the full variable domain reads KAGVTQTPRYLIKTRGQQVTLSCSPISGHRSVSWYQQTPGQGLQFLFEYFSETQRNKGNFPGRFSGRQFSNSRSEMNVSTLELGDSALYLCASSYGWGTDTQYFGPGTRLTVL.

CDR3 DNA: TGCGCCAGCAGCTCGACAGGGCCAGAGGGCTACACCTTC. This codes for CASSSTGPEGYTF. The V and J genes are TRBV5-1 and TRBJ1-2, with 7 bases that match TRBD1. Trimming at V came to 3 bases and at J to 8 bases, leaving 7 bases not matched to a gene. The CDR3 is made up of 13 amino acids. Per the germline V gene, CDR1 is SGHRS and CDR2 is YFSETQ.

Many counts were recorded for this clonotype. The chain couples TRBV2 to TRBJ2-3, with a weak D call TRBD2 (5 bases). Germline V CDR1 and CDR2: SNHLY, FYNNEI. With 3 bases removed from V and 1 base from J, the gap between germline ends came to 14 bases. The length of the CDR3 is 16 residues. CDR3 DNA sequence: TGTGCCAGCAGTGATAGTTCTCGGGAAGGCACAGATACGCAGTATTTT. Translation gives CASSDSSREGTDTQYF.

There are a few counts of this clonotype. V is TRBV20-1 and J is TRBJ1-2; D is undetermined. The CDR3 extends over 12 amino acids. With 2 bases removed from V and 0 bases from J, the gap between germline ends came to 4 bases. In germline, CDR1 is DFQATT, CDR2 SNEGSKA (reference sequence). The CDR3 DNA sequence: TGCAGTGCTAGACACTCTAACTATGGCTACACCTTC. The encoded protein is CSARHSNYGYTF.

This chain connects TRBV5-6 to TRBJ1-6, with D maybe TRBD1 (5 bases). Germline V CDR1 and CDR2: SGHDT, YYEEEE. There are 16 residues in the CDR3. The V end lost 4 bases, the J end lost 10 bases, and 21 bases lay between the germline ends. This CDR3 reads CASSPSPTGAGSPLHF. In DNA form, the CDR3 reads TGTGCCAGCAGCCCCTCCCCTACCGGGGCAGGATCACCCCTCCACTTT.

This clonotype was found a few times. The chain combines TRBV12-3 or TRBV12-4 with TRBJ2-1; TRBD2 is a possible D gene (5 bases). CDR3 length: 14 amino acids. Trimming took off 6 bases at V and 9 bases at J, with 18 bases between the two ends. As DNA, the CDR3 is TGTGCCAGCAGCCTTAGTGGAGGATATAGTGAGCAGTTCTTC. It encodes CASSLSGGYSEQFF.